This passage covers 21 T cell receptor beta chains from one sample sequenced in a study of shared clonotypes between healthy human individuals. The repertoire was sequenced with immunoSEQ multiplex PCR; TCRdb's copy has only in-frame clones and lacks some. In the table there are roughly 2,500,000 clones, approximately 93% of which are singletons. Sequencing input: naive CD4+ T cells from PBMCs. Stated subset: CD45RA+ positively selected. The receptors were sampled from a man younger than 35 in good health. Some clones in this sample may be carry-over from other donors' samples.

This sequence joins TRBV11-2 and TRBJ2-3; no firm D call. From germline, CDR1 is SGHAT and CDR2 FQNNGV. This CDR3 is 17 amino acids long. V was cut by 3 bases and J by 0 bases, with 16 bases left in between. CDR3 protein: CASSLGLSLRSTDTQYF. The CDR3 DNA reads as TGTGCCAGCAGCTTGGGCCTCTCGTTAAGGAGCACAGATACGCAGTATTTT.

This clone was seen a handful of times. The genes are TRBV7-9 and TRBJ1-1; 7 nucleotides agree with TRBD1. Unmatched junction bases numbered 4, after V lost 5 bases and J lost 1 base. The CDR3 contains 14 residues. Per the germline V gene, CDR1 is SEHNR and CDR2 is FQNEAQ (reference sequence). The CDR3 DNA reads TGTGCCAGCAGCGTACGACAGGGGAACACTGAAGCTTTCTTT. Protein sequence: CASSVRQGNTEAFF.

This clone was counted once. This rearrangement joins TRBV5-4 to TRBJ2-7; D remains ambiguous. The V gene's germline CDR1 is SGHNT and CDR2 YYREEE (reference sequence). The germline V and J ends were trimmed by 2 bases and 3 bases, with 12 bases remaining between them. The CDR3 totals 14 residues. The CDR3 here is CASSLTHNGYEQYF. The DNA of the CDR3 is TGTGCCAGCAGCTTAACCCATAACGGCTACGAGCAGTACTTC.

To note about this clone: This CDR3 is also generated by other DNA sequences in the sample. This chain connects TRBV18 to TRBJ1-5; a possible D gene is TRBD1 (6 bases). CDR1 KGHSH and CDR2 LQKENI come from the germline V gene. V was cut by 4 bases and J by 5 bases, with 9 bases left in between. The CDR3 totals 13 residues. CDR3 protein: CASSQGGDQPQHF. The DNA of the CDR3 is TGTGCCAGCTCACAGGGGGGGGATCAGCCCCAGCATTTT.

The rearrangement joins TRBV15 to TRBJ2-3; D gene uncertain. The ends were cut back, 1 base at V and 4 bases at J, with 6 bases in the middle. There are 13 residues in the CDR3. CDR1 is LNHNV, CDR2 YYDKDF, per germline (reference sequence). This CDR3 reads CATSRGSSDTQYF. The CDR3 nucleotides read TGTGCCACCAGCAGAGGGTCCTCAGATACGCAGTATTTT.

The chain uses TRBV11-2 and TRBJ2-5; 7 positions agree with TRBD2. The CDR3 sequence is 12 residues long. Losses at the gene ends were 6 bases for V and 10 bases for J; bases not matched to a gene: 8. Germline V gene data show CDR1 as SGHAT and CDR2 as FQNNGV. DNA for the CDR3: TGTGCCAGCAGTCGAGGGAGGGAGGTCCAGTACTTC. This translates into CASSRGREVQYF.

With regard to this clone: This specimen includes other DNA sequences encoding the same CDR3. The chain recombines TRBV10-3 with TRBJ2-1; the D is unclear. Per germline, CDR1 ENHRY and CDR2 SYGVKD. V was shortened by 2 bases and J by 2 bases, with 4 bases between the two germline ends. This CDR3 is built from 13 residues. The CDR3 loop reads CAISEGTYNEQFF. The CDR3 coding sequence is TGTGCCATCAGTGAGGGTACCTACAATGAGCAGTTCTTC.

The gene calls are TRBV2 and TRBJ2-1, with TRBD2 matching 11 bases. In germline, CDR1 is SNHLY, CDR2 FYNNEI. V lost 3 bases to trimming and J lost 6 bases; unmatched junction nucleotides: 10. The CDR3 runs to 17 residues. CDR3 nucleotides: TGTGCCAGCAGTGAGGACATAGCGGGAGGGAGTGTCAATGAGCAGTTCTTC. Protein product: CASSEDIAGGSVNEQFF.

The CDR3 sequence: CASSLPSSMYTGELFF. In nucleotides, the CDR3 is TGTGCCAGCAGCTTACCTAGCTCCATGTACACCGGGGAGCTGTTTTTT. The rearrangement joins TRBV7-2 to TRBJ2-2; perhaps TRBD2 as D (5 bases). The CDR3 sequence is 16 residues long. Deletions cut 2 bases from V and 3 bases from J, with 13 bases between. Per germline, CDR1 SGHTA and CDR2 FQGNSA.

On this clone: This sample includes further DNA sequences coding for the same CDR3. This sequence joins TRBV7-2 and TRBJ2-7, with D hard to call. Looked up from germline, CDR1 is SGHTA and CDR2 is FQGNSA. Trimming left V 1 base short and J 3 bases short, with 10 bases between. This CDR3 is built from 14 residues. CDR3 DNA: TGTGCCAGCAGCTTAGGAATCGCCTACTACGAGCAGTACTTC. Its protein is CASSLGIAYYEQYF.

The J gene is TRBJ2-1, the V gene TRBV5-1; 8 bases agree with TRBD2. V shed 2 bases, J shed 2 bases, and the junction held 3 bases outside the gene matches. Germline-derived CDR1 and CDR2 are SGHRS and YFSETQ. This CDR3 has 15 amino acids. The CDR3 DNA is TGCGCCAGCAGCTTAATTAGCGGGGCCTACAATGAGCAGTTCTTC. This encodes CASSLISGAYNEQFF.

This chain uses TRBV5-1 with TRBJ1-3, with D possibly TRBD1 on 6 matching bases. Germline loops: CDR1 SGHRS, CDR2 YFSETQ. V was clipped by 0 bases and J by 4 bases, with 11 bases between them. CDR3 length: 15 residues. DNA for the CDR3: TGCGCCAGCAGCTTGGCCGCAGGGGCCGGAAACACCATATATTTT. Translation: CASSLAAGAGNTIYF.

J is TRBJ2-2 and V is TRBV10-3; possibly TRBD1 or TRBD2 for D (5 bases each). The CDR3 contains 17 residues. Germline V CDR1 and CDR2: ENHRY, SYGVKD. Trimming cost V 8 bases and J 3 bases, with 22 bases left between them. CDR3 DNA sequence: TGTGCCATCCCTAGGAAGGGACGAGGGAGTGACACCGGGGAGCTGTTTTTT. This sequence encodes CAIPRKGRGSDTGELFF.

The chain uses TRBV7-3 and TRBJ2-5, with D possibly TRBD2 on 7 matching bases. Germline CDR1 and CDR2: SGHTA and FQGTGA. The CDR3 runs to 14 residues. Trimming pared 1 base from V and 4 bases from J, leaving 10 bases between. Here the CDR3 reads CASSLNREGETQYF. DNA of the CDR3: TGTGCCAGCAGCTTAAACAGGGAGGGAGAGACCCAGTACTTC.

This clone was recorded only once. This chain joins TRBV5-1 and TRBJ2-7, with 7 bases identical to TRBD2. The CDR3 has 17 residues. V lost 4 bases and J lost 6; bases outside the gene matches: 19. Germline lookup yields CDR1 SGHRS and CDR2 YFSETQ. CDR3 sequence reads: CASSQGTNPGLFSEQYF. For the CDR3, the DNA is TGCGCCAGCAGCCAAGGGACTAACCCAGGCCTTTTTTCCGAGCAGTACTTC.

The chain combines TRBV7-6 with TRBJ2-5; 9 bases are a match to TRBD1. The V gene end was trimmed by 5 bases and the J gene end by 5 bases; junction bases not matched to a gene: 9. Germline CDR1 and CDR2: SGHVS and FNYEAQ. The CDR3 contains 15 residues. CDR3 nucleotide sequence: TGTGCCAGCAGCAAAGGACAGGGGTACAGGGAGACCCAGTACTTC. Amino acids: CASSKGQGYRETQYF.

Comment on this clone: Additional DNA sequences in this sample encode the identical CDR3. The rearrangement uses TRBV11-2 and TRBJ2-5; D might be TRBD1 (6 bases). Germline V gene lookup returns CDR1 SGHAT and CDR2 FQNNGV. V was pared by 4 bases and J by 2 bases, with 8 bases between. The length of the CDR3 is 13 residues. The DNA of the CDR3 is TGTGCCAGCAGCTGGGGACATCAAGAGACCCAGTACTTC. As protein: CASSWGHQETQYF.

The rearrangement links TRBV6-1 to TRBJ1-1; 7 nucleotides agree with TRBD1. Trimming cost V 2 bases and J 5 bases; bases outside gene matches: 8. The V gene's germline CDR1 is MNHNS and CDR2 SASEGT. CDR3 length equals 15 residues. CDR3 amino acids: CASSEKKGAPTEAFF. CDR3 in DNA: TGTGCCAGCAGTGAAAAGAAGGGGGCGCCGACTGAAGCTTTCTTT.

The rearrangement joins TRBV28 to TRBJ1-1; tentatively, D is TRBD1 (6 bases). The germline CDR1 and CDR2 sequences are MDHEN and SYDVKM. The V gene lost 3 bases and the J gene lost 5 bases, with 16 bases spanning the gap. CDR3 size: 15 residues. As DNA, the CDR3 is TGTGCCAGCAGTTTGCGCCAGGGGACTGATACTGAAGCTTTCTTT. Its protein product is CASSLRQGTDTEAFF.

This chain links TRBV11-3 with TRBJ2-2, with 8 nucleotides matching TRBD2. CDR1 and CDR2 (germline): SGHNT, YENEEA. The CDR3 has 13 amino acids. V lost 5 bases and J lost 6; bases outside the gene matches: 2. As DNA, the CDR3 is TGTGCCAGCAGCCGAGCGGGAGCCGGGGAGCTGTTTTTT. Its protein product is CASSRAGAGELFF.

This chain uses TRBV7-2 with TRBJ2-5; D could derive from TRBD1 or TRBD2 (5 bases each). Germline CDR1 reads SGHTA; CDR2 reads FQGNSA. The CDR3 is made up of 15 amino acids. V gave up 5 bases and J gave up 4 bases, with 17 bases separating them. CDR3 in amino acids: CASSAGTAPGETQYF. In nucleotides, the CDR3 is TGTGCCAGCAGCGCCGGGACCGCCCCGGGAGAGACCCAGTACTTC.